This entry is about one T cell receptor beta chain. What it binds is not known. TCRdb's table, derived via immunoSEQ multiplex PCR, lists solely in-frame clones and lacks some. Here the sample spans tens of thousands of clones, 90% to 95% being singletons. This record comes from a study of graft-versus-host responses after intestinal transplantation. Study-level points and caveats: GvH clones appeared in recipient marrow, some first in ileum or blood.

The sample in question was unstimulated CD8+ T cells sorted from spleen or lymph node cells, obtained before intestinal transplant. This TCR derives from a human donor who received an intestinal transplant.

CDR3 loop: CATSSEGLAGNIQYF. The CDR3 DNA reads TGTGCCACCAGCAGTGAGGGACTAGCGGGGAACATTCAGTACTTC. The chain uses TRBV15 and TRBJ2-4; 13 bases are shared with TRBD2. Germline V gives CDR1 LNHNV, CDR2 YYDKDF (reference sequence). There are 15 residues in the CDR3. The V gene end was trimmed by 3 bases and the J gene end by 7 bases; junction bases not matched to a gene: 3.